The next 20 T cell receptor beta chains were all read from a single sample in a study of control samples from healthy donors and cancer patients. Generated by immunoSEQ multiplex PCR, the TCRdb table keeps only in-frame clones and is missing some. The sample lists 61,000 or so clones; 90% were seen once. The source material was PBMCs. The source is a man in his sixties with colorectal cancer.

The chain links TRBV7-2 to TRBJ2-7, with TRBD1 identical over 9 bases. Trimming took 2 bases from V and 2 from J; bases not matched to a gene: 4. The CDR3 loop spans 15 amino acids. The germline CDR1 and CDR2 sequences are SGHTA and FQGNSA. The DNA of the CDR3 is TGTGCCAGCAGCTTATGGGACAGGGCACCCTACGAGCAGTACTTC. Translation gives CASSLWDRAPYEQYF.

The rearrangement joins TRBV7-9 to TRBJ1-2, with D unclear. Trimming shortened V by 3 bases and J by 6 bases, and 8 bases separated the two germline ends. The CDR3 totals 12 residues. Germline values: CDR1 SEHNR, CDR2 FQNEAQ (reference sequence). CDR3 sequence (DNA): TGTGCCAGCAGCTTTCACTCGGATGGCTACACCTTC. This codes for CASSFHSDGYTF. The full variable domain, rest sourced from reference TRBV7-9 and TRBJ1-2, is DTGVSQNPRHKITKRGQNVTFRCDPISEHNRLYWYRQTLGQGPEFLTYFQNEAQLEKSRLLSDRFSAERPKGSFSTLEIQRTEQGDSAMYLCASSFHSDGYTFGSGTRLTVV.

The chain couples TRBV5-1 to TRBJ1-1; D might be TRBD1 (5 bases). The CDR3 sequence is 13 residues long. CDR1 is SGHRS and CDR2 is YFSETQ in the germline V gene. With 1 base removed from V and 11 bases from J, the gap between germline ends came to 15 bases. The CDR3 loop reads CASSLPDTLFAFF. The CDR3 DNA follows: TGCGCCAGCAGCTTGCCGGACACCCTGTTCGCTTTCTTT.

The gene calls are TRBV19 and TRBJ1-2, with 9 bases that match TRBD1. V shed 7 bases and J 13 bases; nucleotides not matched to a gene: 13. The CDR3 sequence is 13 residues long. In germline, CDR1 is LNHDA, CDR2 SQIVND (reference sequence). CDR3 amino acids: CASTPDRGSWFTF. Here the CDR3 DNA reads TGTGCCAGTACCCCCGACAGGGGGAGTTGGTTCACCTTC.

The rearrangement joins TRBV28 to TRBJ1-5; TRBD1 matches 9 bases. This CDR3 region has 14 residues. The trim removed 4 bases at V and 9 bases at J, leaving 7 bases unmatched. Looked up from germline, CDR1 is MDHEN and CDR2 is SYDVKM. The CDR3 DNA follows: TGTGCCAGCAGTTCCGCCAACAGGGGGCGGCCCCAGCATTTT. Its translation is CASSSANRGRPQHF.

This clone has only one observation. This rearrangement joins TRBV2 to TRBJ1-1; 9 nucleotides match TRBD1. Germline V lookup: CDR1 SNHLY, CDR2 FYNNEI. J gave up 2 bases and V 4 bases, and 5 bases lay outside the gene matches. This CDR3 has 15 amino acids. The CDR3 sequence is CASSAHRGLNTEAFF. In DNA, the CDR3 is TGTGCCAGCAGTGCTCACAGGGGGCTTAACACTGAAGCTTTCTTT.

The V gene is TRBV5-1, the J gene TRBJ2-3; no clear D. V was pared by 4 bases and J by 0 bases, with 12 bases between. Germline CDR1 reads SGHRS; CDR2 reads YFSETQ. The CDR3 is made up of 15 amino acids. This chain's CDR3 is CASSQLIASTDTQYF. The CDR3 coding sequence is TGCGCCAGCAGCCAGCTAATCGCAAGCACAGATACGCAGTATTTT.

J is TRBJ2-3 and V is TRBV6-5, with TRBD2 identical over 9 bases. Germline-derived CDR1 and CDR2 are MNHEY and SVGAGI. With V trimmed by 4 bases and J by 4 bases, 6 bases remained unmatched. This CDR3 has 15 residues. The CDR3 reads CASSSHSGGADTQYF. The CDR3 DNA follows: TGTGCCAGCAGTTCCCATAGCGGGGGCGCAGATACGCAGTATTTT.

The chain couples TRBV10-3 to TRBJ2-1; D might be TRBD1 (6 bases). The CDR3 spans 17 residues. From germline, CDR1 is ENHRY and CDR2 SYGVKD. V lost 2 bases to trimming and J lost 3 bases, with 17 bases between them. CDR3 nucleotides: TGTGCCATCAGTGAGAGGAAGGGGGACAACCGCTACAATGAGCAGTTCTTC. Translation gives CAISERKGDNRYNEQFF.

This clone was recorded a few times. V and J are TRBV5-4 and TRBJ1-2, with D possibly TRBD1 on 5 matching bases. This CDR3 contains 13 residues. Trimming left V 1 base short and J 7 bases short, with 11 bases between. The germline V gene has CDR1 SGHNT and CDR2 YYREEE (reference sequence). Here the CDR3 DNA reads TGTGCCAGCAGCTTGATCAGGGAAACTGGCTACACCTTC. This sequence encodes CASSLIRETGYTF.

The V gene is TRBV30, the J gene TRBJ1-4; 12 nucleotides agree with TRBD1. This CDR3 has 15 residues. Trimming at V came to 2 bases and at J to 7 bases, leaving 5 bases not matched to a gene. CDR1 is GTSNPN, CDR2 SVGIG, per germline (reference sequence). The CDR3 DNA reads TGTGCCTGGAGTTCTCGGGACAGGGGGCGTGAAAAACTGTTTTTT. This translates into CAWSSRDRGREKLFF.

The CDR3 reads CASSQPLNGEQFF. The DNA for the CDR3 is TGTGCCAGCAGTCAGCCCCTGAACGGGGAGCAGTTCTTC. The chain joins TRBV6-5 to TRBJ2-1; D not certain. This CDR3 region has 13 residues. The germline V gene encodes CDR1 MNHEY and CDR2 SVGAGI. V lost 5 bases and J 10 bases, leaving 15 bases between the germline ends.

The rearrangement joins TRBV4-3 to TRBJ2-7; D remains unclear. Germline assignment: CDR1 LGHNA and CDR2 YSLEER. The CDR3 has 17 residues. The V gene lost 1 base and the J gene lost 0 bases, with 16 bases spanning the gap. The CDR3 DNA sequence: TGCGCCAGCAGCCAAGTTGCGGCCACCAAGATCTCCTACGAGCAGTACTTC. Translated: CASSQVAATKISYEQYF.

The chain uses TRBV2 and TRBJ1-1; no firm D call. Germline CDR1 reads SNHLY; CDR2 reads FYNNEI. The V end was cut by 8 bases, the J end by 0 bases, with 7 bases between. The CDR3 totals 12 residues. The chain's CDR3 is CASGLMNTEAFF. CDR3 DNA sequence: TGTGCCAGCGGCCTAATGAACACTGAAGCTTTCTTT.

The CDR3 loop is CASMRGYNEQFF. The CDR3 nucleotides are TGTGCCAGCATGCGGGGATACAATGAGCAGTTCTTC. The chain recombines TRBV27 with TRBJ2-1, with TRBD2 as a possible D gene (6 bases). Germline values: CDR1 MNHEY, CDR2 SMNVEV (reference sequence). The CDR3 runs to 12 residues. V was trimmed by 7 bases and J by 4 bases, leaving 8 bases between them.

The chain links TRBV15 to TRBJ2-3; D gene ambiguous. Per the germline V gene, CDR1 is LNHNV and CDR2 is YYDKDF (reference sequence). This CDR3 is built from 15 residues. The V and J ends lost 1 base and 6 bases respectively, with 14 bases between them. CDR3 sequence (DNA): TGTGCCACCAGCAGAGGGACGGGTTCTACGGATACGCAGTATTTT. It translates to CATSRGTGSTDTQYF.

This clone was detected once. This chain uses TRBV3-1 (or the pseudogene TRBV3-2) with TRBJ2-3; possible D gene TRBD2, 6 bases. This CDR3 is 20 amino acids long. The V end was cut by 1 base, the J end by 6 bases, with 29 bases between. Germline values: CDR1 LGHDT, CDR2 YNNKEL (reference sequence). The CDR3 DNA reads TGTGCCAGCAGCCAAGGGCCCCCTTTGGGCGGGCTCCCCCGGGAGGATACGCAGTATTTT. The encoded protein is CASSQGPPLGGLPREDTQYF.

The table lists this clone with a count of one. The chain has TRBV2 and TRBJ2-3, with 15 bases fitting TRBD2. CDR3 size: 20 residues. Germline V CDR1 and CDR2: SNHLY, FYNNEI. V lost 5 bases and J lost 5; bases outside the gene matches: 17. The CDR3 DNA reads as TGTGCCAGCAGTCCCGAGCCATCCGGGACTAGCGGGGGGTCGAGAGATACGCAGTATTTT. This encodes CASSPEPSGTSGGSRDTQYF.

The V and J genes are TRBV30 and TRBJ1-6; no definite D call. Trimming removed 3 bases from V and 10 bases from J, with 13 bases in between. CDR3 length: 13 amino acids. The germline gives CDR1 GTSNPN, CDR2 SVGIG (reference sequence). The CDR3: CAWSDHRVSPLHF. CDR3 in DNA: TGTGCCTGGAGCGACCATAGGGTGTCACCCCTCCACTTT.

The chain carries TRBV6-2 or TRBV6-3 and TRBJ1-2, with D unclear. V was shortened by 6 bases and J by 2 bases, with 7 bases between the two germline ends. CDR3 length: 12 amino acids. The germline CDR1 and CDR2 sequences are MNHEY and SVGEGT. CDR3 sequence reads: CASSPANYGYTF. The CDR3 bases are TGTGCCAGCAGCCCTGCCAACTATGGCTACACCTTC.